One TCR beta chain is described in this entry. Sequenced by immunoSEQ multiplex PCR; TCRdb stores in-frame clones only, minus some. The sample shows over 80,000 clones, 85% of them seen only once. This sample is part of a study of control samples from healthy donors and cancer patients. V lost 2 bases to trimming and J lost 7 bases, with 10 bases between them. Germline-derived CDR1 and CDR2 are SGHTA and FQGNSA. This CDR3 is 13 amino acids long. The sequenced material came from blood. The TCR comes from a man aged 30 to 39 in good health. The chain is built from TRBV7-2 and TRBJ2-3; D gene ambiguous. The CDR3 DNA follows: TGTGCCAGCAGCTTATCTGGACCTTATACGCAGTATTTT. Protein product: CASSLSGPYTQYF.